A single sample gave rise to the 9 T cell receptor beta chains below, sequenced in a study of control samples from healthy donors and cancer patients. Measured with immunoSEQ multiplex PCR; TCRdb has only the in-frame clones, and not every one. The repertoire has 150,000 or so clones, 85% to 95% of them found once; the top ten carry about 5.2%. Sequenced material: blood. The receptors were sampled from a middle-aged man in good health.

The chain is built from TRBV6-5 and TRBJ1-2; no firm D call. The CDR3 has 15 amino acids. V lost 3 bases and J lost 4, with 15 bases in between. Looked up from germline, CDR1 is MNHEY and CDR2 is SVGAGI. CDR3 amino acids: CASSYDSSPSYGYTF. Written as DNA, the CDR3 is TGTGCCAGCAGTTATGATTCCTCCCCGAGCTATGGCTACACCTTC.

CDR3 sequence (DNA): TGTGCCAGCAGTGATGCCGGGACAGGGCGCACAGATACGCAGTATTTT. Its translation is CASSDAGTGRTDTQYF. The V and J genes are TRBV6-1 and TRBJ2-3; TRBD1 aligns across 9 bases. In germline, CDR1 is MNHNS, CDR2 SASEGT. The CDR3 runs 16 residues. The V gene end was trimmed by 3 bases and the J gene end by 1 base; junction bases not matched to a gene: 5.

The chain carries TRBV10-3 and TRBJ1-2; D possibly corresponds to TRBD1 (5 bases). With 5 bases removed from V and 6 bases from J, the gap between germline ends came to 13 bases. The CDR3 totals 13 residues. In germline, CDR1 is ENHRY, CDR2 SYGVKD. Written as DNA, the CDR3 is TGTGCCATCAGTCCGGACACGGCAGATGGCTACACCTTC. Translating gives CAISPDTADGYTF.

The chain carries TRBV18 and TRBJ2-7, with TRBD1 matching over 10 bases. CDR1 and CDR2 (germline): KGHSH, LQKENI. Trimming cost V 6 bases and J 3 bases; bases outside gene matches: 5. The CDR3 sequence is 14 residues long. CDR3 amino acids: CASSPDRGIYEQYF. The CDR3 nucleotides read TGTGCCAGCTCCCCGGACAGGGGGATCTACGAGCAGTACTTC. Drawing the rest from reference TRBV18 and TRBJ2-7, the complete variable domain is NAGVMQNPRHLVRRRGQEARLRCSPMKGHSHVYWYRQLPEEGLKFMVYLQKENIIDESGMPKERFSAEFPKEGPSILRIQQVVRGDSAAYFCASSPDRGIYEQYFGPGTRLTVT.

The chain couples TRBV19 to TRBJ1-6, with D perhaps matching TRBD1 (5 bases). Germline V gives CDR1 LNHDA, CDR2 SQIVND (reference sequence). The CDR3 has 15 amino acids. Trimming took 6 bases from V and 5 from J, leaving 14 bases between them. The CDR3 here is CASRSRAGNNSPLHF. CDR3 nucleotide sequence: TGTGCCAGTAGATCTAGAGCAGGGAATAATTCACCCCTCCACTTT.

V usage is TRBV4-2 and J usage is TRBJ1-4; 7 nucleotides match TRBD1. The CDR3 has 15 residues. Germline V gene data show CDR1 as LGHNA and CDR2 as YNFKEQ. V shed 3 bases and J 5 bases; nucleotides not matched to a gene: 6. CDR3 bases: TGTGCCAGCAGCCACTCTACAGGGGCGAATGAAAAACTGTTTTTT. This codes for CASSHSTGANEKLFF.

V gene TRBV14 combines with J gene TRBJ1-2; D not certain. With 3 bases removed from V and 7 bases from J, the gap between germline ends came to 12 bases. Germline V gene lookup returns CDR1 SGHDN and CDR2 FVKESK. There are 13 residues in the CDR3. The CDR3 spells CASSQKHSTGYTF. CDR3 DNA sequence: TGTGCCAGCAGCCAGAAACACAGCACTGGCTACACCTTC.

This clone was seen a single time. This chain connects TRBV2 to TRBJ1-1; no reliable D call. The CDR3 length is 13 residues. With 8 bases removed from V and 1 base from J, the gap between germline ends came to 11 bases. Germline values: CDR1 SNHLY, CDR2 FYNNEI. DNA of the CDR3: TGTGCCAGCGGTGTATGGGAGAACACTGAAGCTTTCTTT. Protein sequence: CASGVWENTEAFF.

CDR3 in amino acids: CASSSRDGLGTEAFF. CDR3 nucleotide sequence: TGTGCCAGCAGCTCCCGGGACGGTTTGGGCACTGAAGCTTTCTTT. The chain combines TRBV5-5 with TRBJ1-1, with D perhaps matching TRBD1 (5 bases). V shed 3 bases and J shed 4 bases, with 16 bases lying between them. CDR3 size: 15 residues. Germline CDR1 and CDR2: SGHKS and YYEKEE (reference sequence).